This T cell receptor beta chain comes out of a study of identical twins listed by TCRdb under 2016. At the level of the whole study: TCR alpha and beta repertoires from monozygotic twins, unrelated adults of various ages and cord blood were deep-sequenced to test whether fetal clonotypes persist. To rule out contamination, the twin experiments were replicated at different times with different library preparation protocols. General study outcomes and caveats: Fewer insertions were carried by abundant cord blood beta clonotypes, a similar but weaker trend appeared in young adult naive repertoires, and no such trend appeared in memory repertoires. Compared with coincidental sharing between unrelated individuals, out-of-frame TCR alpha sequences shared between twins showed an excess of sequences with low generation probability. In monozygotic twins, out-of-frame TCR alpha sharing was systematically underestimated by recombination models, although the models agreed with sharing between unrelated individuals. A weaker excess of twin sharing was found in beta out-of-frame sequences because the signal-to-noise ratio was lowered by fewer shared sequences. Invariant T cells such as MAIT and iNKT could partly confound zero-insertion analyses, although diverse VJ usage argued against such confounding for most clonotypes. Because the same donors could not be followed over many years, conclusions were based on cross-sectional statistical analysis.

The library was made by 5' RACE. The instrument given in TCRdb is Illumina HiSeq 2000. Template switching introduced a universal primer binding site; the final cDNA contained a unique molecular identifier, enabling accurate counting of TCR cDNA molecules. Specific primers in the conserved constant-segment region were used to synthesize first-strand cDNA for the TCR alpha and beta chains. To control for contamination, every cDNA library carried two barcodes: a SMART-Mk sample barcode plus Illumina barcodes. TruSeq adapter sequences along with Illumina sample barcodes were introduced in two successive PCR steps. Sequencing of the TCR alpha and beta cDNA libraries was done on the Illumina HiSeq platform using custom primers. The published analysis was carried out like this. MiGEC was used to process raw reads and extract unique molecular identifiers, and MiXCR was used to find CDR3 positions. Recombination models were inferred per individual with the repgenHMM and IGoR tools using an EM algorithm. The analysis of shared clonotypes was done with the tcR package in R, with sharing normalized by the product of cloneset sizes. Out-of-frame nonproductive sequences were analyzed to study raw recombination free of thymic and clonal selection effects. Using fastp at Q25 and MiXCR, TCRdb reprocessed the public reads and kept productive beta chains. Merged by CDR3 protein, the rows form single entries marked with the most common genes and DNA. The V and J calls shown here were made by TCRdb, not taken from the authors' results. This sample holds 300,000 or so distinct CDR3 sequences; roughly 9.7% were observed only once. The leading ten clones occupy roughly 7% of the sample.

The CDR3 runs 14 residues from the cysteine to the phenylalanine. CDR3 DNA is the only sequence kept; it has 42 bases, read in frame from the first base. The trim is 6 bases for V and 4 bases for J, with a gap of 13 bases between the germline ends. Many counts were recorded for this clonotype. The clone's antigen remains unknown. No quality values exist for individual bases; no much larger clone is one base distant. Every donor in the study was a healthy Caucasian. Three pairs of female monozygotic twins, all aged roughly 18 to 29 years, made up the twin cohort. Positive isolation kits from Invitrogen were used to isolate CD4+ and CD8+ T cell populations. Separately, the same data were catalogued under a study of yellow fever vaccine responses in identical twins. The second paper states: The authors reported that the T cell response to vaccination in identical twins appeared partly convergent and partly personalized. In the study, vaccine-responding T cell clones were precisely tracked in identical twins.

The receptor chain draws on TRBV12-3 or TRBV12-4 and TRBJ2-1, with the D gene not confidently named. The clonotype comes from a woman in her late teens or twenties in good health. Sequenced material: CD8+ T cells sorted from blood. CDR3 region: CASRSLTTYNEQFF. In nucleotides, the sequence is TGTGCCAGCAGGTCGCTAACTACGTACAATGAGCAGTTCTTC.